The 5 T cell receptor beta chains below all came from one sample that was sequenced in a study of shared clonotypes between healthy human individuals. Libraries were prepared by immunoSEQ multiplex PCR; TCRdb keeps only in-frame clonotypes and omits some of them. The sample yields around 1.4 million clones, approximately 98.5% seen once. Sequencing was done on a sample of naive CD4+ T cells sorted from blood. Subset of the sample: CD45RA+ positively selected. These receptors were collected from a man in his thirties or forties in good health.

This sequence joins TRBV5-1 and TRBJ2-5; TRBD2 matches at 12 bases. CDR1 SGHRS and CDR2 YFSETQ come from the germline V gene. Trimming at V came to 7 bases and at J to 4 bases, leaving 11 bases not matched to a gene. The CDR3 loop spans 16 amino acids. The CDR3 DNA reads TGCGCCAGCCGAATACCTAGCGGGAGGGCCGCAGAGACCCAGTACTTC. Translating it yields CASRIPSGRAAETQYF. Together with reference TRBV5-1 and TRBJ2-5, the CDR3 gives the full variable domain: KAGVTQTPRYLIKTRGQQVTLSCSPISGHRSVSWYQQTPGQGLQFLFEYFSETQRNKGNFPGRFSGRQFSNSRSEMNVSTLELGDSALYLCASRIPSGRAAETQYFGPGTRLLVL.

CDR3 sequence (DNA): TGTGCCATCAGTGGGACAACGGGGGCCTATGGCTACACCTTC. It specifies CAISGTTGAYGYTF. V is TRBV10-3 and J is TRBJ1-2; D may be TRBD1 (6 bases). Germline assignment: CDR1 ENHRY and CDR2 SYGVKD. The CDR3 runs to 14 residues. The germline V and J ends were trimmed by 4 bases and 4 bases, with 13 bases remaining between them.

This sequence joins TRBV6-1 and TRBJ2-1; 10 bases map to TRBD2. This CDR3 comprises 17 residues. J lost 1 base, V lost 2 bases, and 5 bases had no gene match. Germline values: CDR1 MNHNS, CDR2 SASEGT. In DNA form, the CDR3 reads TGTGCCAGCAGTGAACCCGGACTAGCGGAGTCCTACAATGAGCAGTTCTTC. It encodes CASSEPGLAESYNEQFF.

The genes are TRBV18 and TRBJ1-1; D gene ambiguous. Germline values: CDR1 KGHSH, CDR2 LQKENI. V gave up 3 bases and J gave up 6 bases, with 14 bases separating them. The CDR3 has 14 residues. The CDR3 reads CASSPKEGRAEAFF. DNA of the CDR3: TGTGCCAGCTCACCGAAGGAGGGTCGGGCTGAAGCTTTCTTT.

The chain recombines TRBV5-5 with TRBJ2-1; 8 bases align to TRBD2. Trimming cost V 4 bases and J 0 bases; bases outside gene matches: 6. The CDR3 is made up of 16 amino acids. Germline lookup yields CDR1 SGHKS and CDR2 YYEKEE (reference sequence). The CDR3 DNA reads TGTGCCAGCAGCCCTAATAGCGGGAACTCCTACAATGAGCAGTTCTTC. It encodes CASSPNSGNSYNEQFF.